The text below deals with one TCR beta chain. Antigen specificity is unknown. In the same sample, other DNA sequences code for this CDR3. The sample originates from a study of shared clonotypes between healthy human individuals. Overall study context: There were three CD4 naive, three CD4 memory, two CD8 naive and one CD8 memory plates per donor.

Findings of the study overall: In the sorted subsets, rarefaction showed sequencing was incomplete despite large depth.

V gave up 0 bases and J gave up 0 bases, with 10 bases separating them. The CDR3 extends over 15 amino acids. Germline V lookup: CDR1 SGDLS, CDR2 YYNGEE. Sequencing was performed with immunoSEQ multiplex PCR; in TCRdb, only in-frame clones are kept and a portion is missing. This table holds around 1.6 million clones, approximately 98% found once. The sample comprised naive CD4+ T cells sorted from blood. Subset meaning: CD45RA+ positively selected. This TCR derives from a man aged 30 to 39 in good health. The chain uses TRBV9 and TRBJ2-7; D unclear. CDR3 region: CASSVDGGNSYEQYF. CDR3 sequence (DNA): TGTGCCAGCAGCGTAGACGGCGGTAACTCCTACGAGCAGTACTTC.